This paragraph covers one TCR beta chain sequence. The sample comes from a study of technical replicates of blood from a handful of donors. Sequencing used immunoSEQ multiplex PCR; TCRdb keeps in-frame clones, though not all of them. The sample consists of about 74,000 clones, 95% of them appearing once. Trimming cost V 6 bases and J 4 bases, with 15 bases left between them. CDR3 length equals 14 residues. The germline CDR1 and CDR2 sequences are SGHAT and FQNNGV. Sequenced input: T cells isolated from PBMCs. The chain couples TRBV11-2 to TRBJ1-1; the D is unclear. The sequence was collected from a human donor in good health. CDR3 coding DNA: TGTGCCAGCAGACCGCCCACAACGGGCACTGAAGCTTTCTTT. Its translation: CASRPPTTGTEAFF.